This TCR beta chain was sequenced for a study of monozygotic twins with inflammatory bowel disease. From its re-call of the 5' RACE reads, TCRdb lists each CDR3 protein once, without DNA. This sample's table reports 93,000 or so distinct CDR3 sequences. Study-wide results and caveats: IBD patients exhibited fewer clonotypes shared with other individuals than healthy twins, particularly with disease activity. Whereas healthy co-twins had higher TCRbeta diversity (inverse Simpson), IBD patients had lower diversity.

About this clonotype: Antigen specificity is unknown.

The CDR3 contains 14 residues. Germline V gene sequence: CDR1 DFQATT, CDR2 SNEGSKA (reference sequence). The V gene is TRBV20-1, the J gene TRBJ2-1; the D call of TRBD2 rests on TCRdb alone, since no DNA is present to check it. Sample: blood. The TCR originated in a human donor with ulcerative colitis or Crohn's disease, or a healthy co-twin of an affected twin (not recorded which). The chain's CDR3 is CSAKTSGRGNEQFF.